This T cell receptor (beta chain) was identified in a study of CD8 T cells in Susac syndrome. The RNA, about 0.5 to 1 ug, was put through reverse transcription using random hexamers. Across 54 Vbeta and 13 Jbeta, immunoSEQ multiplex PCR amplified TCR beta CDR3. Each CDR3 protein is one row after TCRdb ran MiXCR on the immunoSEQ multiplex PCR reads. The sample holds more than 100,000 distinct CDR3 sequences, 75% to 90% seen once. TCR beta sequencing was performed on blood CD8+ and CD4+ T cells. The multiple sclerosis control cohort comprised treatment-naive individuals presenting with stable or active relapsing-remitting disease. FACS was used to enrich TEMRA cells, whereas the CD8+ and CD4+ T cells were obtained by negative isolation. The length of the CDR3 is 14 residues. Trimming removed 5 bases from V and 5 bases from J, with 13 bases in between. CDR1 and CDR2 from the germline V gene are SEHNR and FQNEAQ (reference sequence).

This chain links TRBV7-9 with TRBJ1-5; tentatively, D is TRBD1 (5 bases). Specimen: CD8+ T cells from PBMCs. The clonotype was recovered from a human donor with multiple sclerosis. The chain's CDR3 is CASSPGGDHQPQHF. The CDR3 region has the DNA TGTGCCAGCAGCCCAGGCGGGGACCATCAGCCCCAGCATTTT.